This T cell receptor beta chain was observed in a study of T-cell memory formation after mild COVID-19. Across the study: Largely donor-specific sequence clusters came from two donors.

Study-level findings and limits: Clones shrinking between day 15 and 85 showed a balanced CD4/CD8 split, and those that grew later tilted toward CD4+.

In TCRdb, the 5' RACE reads were re-called with MiXCR into one record per CDR3 protein. The sample consists of 300,000 to 350,000 distinct CDR3 sequences, 10% to 15% of them appearing once. In the case of this clonotype: Antigen unknown.

The sample taken for sequencing was PBMCs or a T cell subset sorted from them (not recorded which). The TCR comes from a man in his late teens or twenties who had mild COVID-19 (a few samples of this study predate the infection). Cell type and time point are not known.

The chain's CDR3 is CASSLALGGQGFYEQYF. The CDR3 DNA sequence: TGTGCCAGCAGCTTAGCGCTAGGGGGACAGGGATTCTACGAGCAGTACTTC. This chain connects TRBV7-2 to TRBJ2-7, with 9 nucleotides matching TRBD1. From germline, CDR1 is SGHTA and CDR2 FQGNSA. The V segment lost 0 bases and the J segment 3 bases; nucleotides outside the gene matches: 9. The CDR3 is made up of 17 amino acids.